This T cell receptor beta chain was observed in a study of neurological immune-mediated disorders. Study results and limitations: HTLV-1-associated myelopathy had the most TCR clonal expansion, and multiple sclerosis had the least, less than healthy controls.

The CDR3 is made up of 14 amino acids. Trimming shortened V by 5 bases and J by 6 bases, and 14 bases separated the two germline ends. Germline V lookup: CDR1 MNHEY, CDR2 SVGEGT. This clonotype was detected many times. Its antigen is as yet unknown. It was by 5'RACE with 10-nucleotide random UMIs that the cDNA was made. TCRdb processed the 5' RACE reads anew with MiXCR; each CDR3 protein has one entry. The sample gives 50,000 to 55,000 distinct CDR3 sequences, about a tenth of which show up once; over 4% is in the top ten. This receptor was taken from a man between 65 and 85 years old with HTLV-1-associated myelopathy (HAM/TSP). Specimen: PBMCs. The V call is TRBV6-2 or TRBV6-3, the J call TRBJ2-1, with D tentatively TRBD2 (6 bases). Here the CDR3 reads CASSPTRLVNEQFF. The CDR3 bases are TGTGCCAGCAGTCCAACCCGACTAGTCAATGAGCAGTTCTTC.